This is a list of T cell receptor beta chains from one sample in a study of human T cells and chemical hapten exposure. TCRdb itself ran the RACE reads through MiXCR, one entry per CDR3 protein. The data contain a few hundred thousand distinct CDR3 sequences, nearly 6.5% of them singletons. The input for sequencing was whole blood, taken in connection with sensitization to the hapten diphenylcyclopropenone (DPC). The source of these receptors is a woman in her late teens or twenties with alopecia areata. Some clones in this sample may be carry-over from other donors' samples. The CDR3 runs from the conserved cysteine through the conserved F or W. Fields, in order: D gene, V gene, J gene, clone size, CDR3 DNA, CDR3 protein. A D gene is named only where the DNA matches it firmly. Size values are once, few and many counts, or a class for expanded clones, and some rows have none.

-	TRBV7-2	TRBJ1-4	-	TGTGCCAGCAGCTCCCAGGGGCACTCTGAAAAACTGTTTTTT	CASSSQGHSEKLFF
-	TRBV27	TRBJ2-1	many	TGTGCCAGCAGTCCCCGGGAAACGAATGAGCAGTTCTTC	CASSPRETNEQFF
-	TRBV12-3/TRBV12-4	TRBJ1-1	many	TGTGCCAGCAGCCCCAGGTCGGGAAATGAAGCTTTCTTT	CASSPRSGNEAFF
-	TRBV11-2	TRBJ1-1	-	TGTGCCAGCAGCATAGGACAGTTTTCGGACACTGAAGCTTTCTTT	CASSIGQFSDTEAFF
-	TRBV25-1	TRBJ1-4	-	TGTGCCAGCAGTGAAGAGGGCAGAATTGAAAAACTGTTTTTT	CASSEEGRIEKLFF
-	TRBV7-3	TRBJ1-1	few	TGTGCCAGCAGCCTCCCTCAGACAGGTAAAGCTTTCTTT	CASSLPQTGKAFF
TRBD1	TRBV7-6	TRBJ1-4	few	TGTGCCAGCAGCGTATCACAGGGGGCAGGGGAAAAACTGTTTTTT	CASSVSQGAGEKLFF
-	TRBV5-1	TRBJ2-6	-	TGCGCCAGCAGCTTGTGGGATTCTGGGGCCAACGTCCTGACTTTC	CASSLWDSGANVLTF
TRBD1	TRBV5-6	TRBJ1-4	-	TGTGCCAGCAGCACCGGGACAGGTCCCGAAAAACTGTTTTTT	CASSTGTGPEKLFF
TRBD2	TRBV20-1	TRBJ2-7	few	TGCAGTGCTAGAACGGGACTAGCGACCTACGAGCAGTACTTC	CSARTGLATYEQYF
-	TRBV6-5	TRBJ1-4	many	TGTGCCAGCAGTACGACAGCAACTAATGAAAAACTGTTTTTT	CASSTTATNEKLFF
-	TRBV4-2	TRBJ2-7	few	TGTGCCAGCAGCCAAGATTCGTACGGGTACGAGCAGTACTTC	CASSQDSYGYEQYF
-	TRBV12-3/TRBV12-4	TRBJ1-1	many	TGTGCCAGCAGGGACCAGGTGAACACTGAAGCTTTCTTT	CASRDQVNTEAFF
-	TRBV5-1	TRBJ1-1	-	TGCGCCAGCAGCTCCCTCACCTCTTCGAACACTGAAGCTTTCTTT	CASSSLTSSNTEAFF
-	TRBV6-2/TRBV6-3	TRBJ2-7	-	TGTGCCAGCAGTTCCCAGTTGGACATTTACGAGCAGTACTTC	CASSSQLDIYEQYF
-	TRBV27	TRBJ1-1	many	TGTGCCAGCCCGGGAGGGGGACGGGCTTTCTTT	CASPGGGRAFF
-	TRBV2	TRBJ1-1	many	TGTGCCAGCAAGTCGGTGAACACTGAAGCTTTCTTT	CASKSVNTEAFF
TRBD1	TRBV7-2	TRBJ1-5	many	TGTGCCAGCAGCCCAACGACGGGACAGGGGACGAATCAGCCCCAGCATTTT	CASSPTTGQGTNQPQHF
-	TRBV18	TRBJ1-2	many	TGTGCCAGCTCACTTCTAGACGCTAACTATGGCTACACCTTC	CASSLLDANYGYTF
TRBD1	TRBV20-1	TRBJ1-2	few	TGCAGTGCTAGAAGACGACAGGGGGACAACTATGGCTACACCTTC	CSARRRQGDNYGYTF
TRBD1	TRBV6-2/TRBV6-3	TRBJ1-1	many	TGTGCCAGCAGTTATCCCTGGACAGGGACTGATACTGAAGCTTTCTTT	CASSYPWTGTDTEAFF
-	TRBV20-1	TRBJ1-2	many	TGCAGTGCTAGTCCAGGGGCCTATGGCTACACCTTC	CSASPGAYGYTF
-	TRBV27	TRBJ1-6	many	TGTGCCAGCAGTTTTCGAGGAGGGGAATCACCCCTCCACTTT	CASSFRGGESPLHF
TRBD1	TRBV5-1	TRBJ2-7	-	TGCGCCAGCAGCTTGGGGACAGGGAGGACCTACGAGCAGTACTTC	CASSLGTGRTYEQYF
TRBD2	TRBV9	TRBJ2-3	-	TGTGCCAGCAGCGTAGGGGAACGGGGGGGCCATTTCCCGGTTACGCAGTATTTT	CASSVGERGGHFPVTQYF
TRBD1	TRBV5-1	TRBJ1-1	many	TGCGCCAGCAGCTCGCAGGGGGCTGGGACTGAAGCTTTCTTT	CASSSQGAGTEAFF
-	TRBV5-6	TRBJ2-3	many	TGTGCCAGCTCTGAATGGTTTTTTAGCACAGATACGCAGTATTTT	CASSEWFFSTDTQYF
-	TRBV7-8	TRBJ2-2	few	TGTGCCAGCAGCCCCCGCTCCGGCGCGAACACCGGGGAGCTGTTTTTT	CASSPRSGANTGELFF
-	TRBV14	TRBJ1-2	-	TGTGCCAGCAGCCAGGACAGCCCCCTTTATGGCTACACCTTC	CASSQDSPLYGYTF
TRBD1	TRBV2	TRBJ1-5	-	TGTGCCAGCCTTGACAGGGGGCAGAGCAATCAGCCCCAGCATTTT	CASLDRGQSNQPQHF
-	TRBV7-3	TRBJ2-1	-	TGTGCCAGCAGCTCGCTAGTGGGCGGTAACAATGAGCAGTTCTTC	CASSSLVGGNNEQFF
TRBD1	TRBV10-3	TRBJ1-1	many	TGTGCCACCTCAAGGGAGACAGGGGCGCACACTGAAGCTTTCTTT	CATSRETGAHTEAFF
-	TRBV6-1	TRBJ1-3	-	TGTGCCAGCAGTGAATATCTGGGTAGGTCTGAGCCTGGAAACACCATATATTTT	CASSEYLGRSEPGNTIYF
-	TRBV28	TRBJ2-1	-	TGTGCCAGCAGTTTACGGGGGCTGTACCCGGGTGAGCAGTTCTTC	CASSLRGLYPGEQFF
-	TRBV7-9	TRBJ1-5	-	TGTGCCAGCAGCTTATCCAGGGATGGTCAGCCCCAGCATTTT	CASSLSRDGQPQHF
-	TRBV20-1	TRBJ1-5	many	TGCAGTGCTAAGGGCGCGGCCCATCAGCCCCAGCATTTT	CSAKGAAHQPQHF
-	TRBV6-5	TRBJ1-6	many	TGTGCCAGCAGTTACAGGGGGAGCTCCTATAATTCACCCCTCCACTTT	CASSYRGSSYNSPLHF
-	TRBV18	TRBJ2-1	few	TGTGCCAGCTCATCCGAGAATGAGCAGTTCTTC	CASSSENEQFF
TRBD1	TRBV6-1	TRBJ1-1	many	TGTGCCAGCAGTGTACAGGGGGCGCGGGGCACTGAAGCTTTCTTT	CASSVQGARGTEAFF
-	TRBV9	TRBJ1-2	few	TGTGCCAGCAGCGGCTGGGACGCCAATAGCTATGGCTACACCTTC	CASSGWDANSYGYTF
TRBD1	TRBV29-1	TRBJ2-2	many	TGCAGCGTTGAGGACAGGGGGCACACCGGGGAGCTGTTTTTT	CSVEDRGHTGELFF
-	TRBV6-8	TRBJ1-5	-	TGTGCCAGCAGTTACCGAAGTTTTGATAGCAATCAGCCCCAGCATTTT	CASSYRSFDSNQPQHF
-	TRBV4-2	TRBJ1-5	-	TGTGCCAGCAGCCAAGTGATGAATCAGCCCCAGCATTTT	CASSQVMNQPQHF
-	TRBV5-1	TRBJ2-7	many	TGCGCCAGCAGCATCGGACAGATCTCCTACGAGCAGTACTTC	CASSIGQISYEQYF
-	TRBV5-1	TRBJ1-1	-	TGCGCCAGCAGCTTCTTGACAGGTGTGAACACTGAAGCTTTCTTT	CASSFLTGVNTEAFF
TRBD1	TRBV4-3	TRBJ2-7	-	TGCGCCAGCAGCCACGGGACAGGTTCCTACGAGCAGTACTTC	CASSHGTGSYEQYF
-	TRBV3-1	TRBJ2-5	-	TGTGCCAGCAGTCACTTCTTAGCCGGAGAGAGAGAGACCCAGTACTTC	CASSHFLAGERETQYF